The 27 T cell receptor beta chains below come from one sample, sequenced in a study of long-term antiretroviral therapy in people with HIV. Survey-level immunoSEQ v3.0 assays were run. Generated by immunoSEQ multiplex PCR, the TCRdb table keeps only in-frame clones and is missing some. This sample yields approximately 31,000 clones, of which more than 95% are seen a single time; under 3.5% belongs to the top ten. Material: unsorted PBMCs, obtained 6.9 years after starting antiretroviral therapy. These receptor sequences come from a man younger than 45 with HIV.

The J gene is TRBJ1-5, the V gene TRBV19; D is unclear. Germline V gives CDR1 LNHDA, CDR2 SQIVND (reference sequence). The CDR3 extends over 16 amino acids. Trimming shortened V by 3 bases and J by 0 bases, and 12 bases separated the two germline ends. CDR3 coding DNA: TGTGCCAGTAGTATGGGTGGTCTTTATAGCAATCAGCCCCAGCATTTT. Translating gives CASSMGGLYSNQPQHF.

The chain uses TRBV29-1 and TRBJ1-2; possibly TRBD1 for D (6 bases). Germline CDR1 is SQVTM and CDR2 is ANQGSEA. This CDR3 is built from 18 residues. V dropped 0 bases and J dropped 8 bases, with 28 bases sitting between them. The CDR3 DNA is TGCAGCGTTGAAGACCCATCGGGGGCGGCCCAAGGGGTATACGGCTACACCTTC. It codes for CSVEDPSGAAQGVYGYTF.

The chain carries TRBV5-4 and TRBJ2-2, with 10 bases identical to TRBD2. Germline-derived CDR1 and CDR2 are SGHNT and YYREEE (reference sequence). CDR3 length: 15 residues. J gave up 6 bases and V 1 base, and 3 bases lay outside the gene matches. Here the CDR3 reads CASSLKLAGPGELFF. CDR3 DNA sequence: TGTGCCAGCAGCTTGAAACTAGCGGGGCCCGGGGAGCTGTTTTTT.

This clone was seen once. The chain is built from TRBV19 and TRBJ1-1, with D unresolved. Germline-derived CDR1 and CDR2 are LNHDA and SQIVND (reference sequence). CDR3 length: 13 residues. Trimming stripped 4 bases from V and 5 bases from J, with 11 bases between. DNA for the CDR3: TGTGCCAGTAGTAAAGGGCTTTATACTGAAGCTTTCTTT. As protein: CASSKGLYTEAFF.

The rearrangement links TRBV7-9 to TRBJ2-1; the match to TRBD2 covers 13 bases. CDR3 length equals 15 residues. Germline trimming cut 5 bases from V and 8 bases from J; bases unmatched to any gene: 6. The germline V gene encodes CDR1 SEHNR and CDR2 FQNEAQ (reference sequence). Here the CDR3 reads CASSTLAGGQDEQFF. CDR3 DNA sequence: TGTGCCAGCAGCACACTAGCGGGGGGGCAGGATGAGCAGTTCTTC.

This chain links TRBV7-9 with TRBJ2-3; 7 bases are a match to TRBD2. The CDR3 is 16 residues long. Germline V gene lookup returns CDR1 SEHNR and CDR2 FQNEAQ (reference sequence). The junction had 10 bases not matched to a gene; V was cut back by 5 bases and J by 2 bases. The CDR3 loop is CASSPLGGGLTDTQYF. As DNA, the CDR3 is TGTGCCAGCAGCCCGCTGGGGGGAGGGCTCACAGATACGCAGTATTTT.

This clone has just one count. The chain has TRBV11-2 and TRBJ2-1; D is tentatively TRBD1 or TRBD2 (5 bases each). CDR1 SGHAT and CDR2 FQNNGV come from the germline V gene. Trimming removed 4 bases from V and 2 bases from J, with 21 bases in between. This CDR3 spans 18 amino acids. The CDR3 protein is CASSSRNTDGGAYNEQFF. The DNA of the CDR3 is TGTGCCAGCAGCTCCCGAAACACGGATGGGGGTGCCTACAATGAGCAGTTCTTC.

In this sample, this clone turned up a few times. The chain has TRBV6-5 and TRBJ1-4; D uncertain. V gave up 2 bases and J gave up 0 bases, with 7 bases separating them. Germline lookup yields CDR1 MNHEY and CDR2 SVGAGI. This CDR3 is built from 15 residues. CDR3 sequence reads: CASSYRKATNEKLFF. The CDR3 region has the DNA TGTGCCAGCAGTTACCGGAAAGCAACTAATGAAAAACTGTTTTTT.

This rearrangement joins TRBV7-2 to TRBJ2-7; 11 bases match TRBD1. The V gene end was trimmed by 1 base and the J gene end by 7 bases; junction bases not matched to a gene: 9. The CDR3 totals 16 residues. Germline CDR1 SGHTA, CDR2 FQGNSA. The CDR3 here is CASSLVAGQGAWEQYF. In DNA form, the CDR3 reads TGTGCCAGCAGCTTAGTAGCTGGACAGGGGGCGTGGGAGCAGTACTTC.

The chain combines TRBV30 with TRBJ2-7, with D perhaps TRBD1 or TRBD2 (5 bases each). Germline CDR1 GTSNPN, CDR2 SVGIG (reference sequence). The length of the CDR3 is 10 residues. V was trimmed by 6 bases and J by 8 bases, leaving 11 bases between them. For the CDR3, the DNA is TGTGCCTGCGTTCTGGGACAGCAGTACTTC. Its protein product is CACVLGQQYF.

This clone was detected once. V is TRBV4-2 and J is TRBJ2-2; no reliable D call. The V end was cut by 3 bases, the J end by 0 bases, with 11 bases between. This CDR3 is 16 amino acids long. The germline CDR1 and CDR2 sequences are LGHNA and YNFKEQ. The CDR3 sequence: CASSHFDPANTGELFF. In nucleotides, the CDR3 is TGTGCCAGCAGCCACTTTGACCCCGCGAACACCGGGGAGCTGTTTTTT.

The V call is TRBV4-2, the J call TRBJ1-6, with 7 bases matching TRBD1. Germline trimming cut 8 bases from V and 7 bases from J; bases unmatched to any gene: 5. Germline CDR1 is LGHNA and CDR2 is YNFKEQ. The CDR3 is 13 amino acids. The CDR3 bases are TGTGCCAGCTCGGGACAGAACAATTCACCCCTCCACTTT. It is translated as CASSGQNNSPLHF.

The chain is built from TRBV15 and TRBJ2-1; 7 nucleotides line up with TRBD2. Germline V gene data show CDR1 as LNHNV and CDR2 as YYDKDF (reference sequence). J was trimmed by 0 bases and V by 7 bases; bases with no gene match: 6. This CDR3 region has 15 residues. CDR3 in amino acids: CATTGSGVSYNEQFF. The CDR3 DNA reads as TGTGCCACCACCGGGAGCGGGGTCTCCTACAATGAGCAGTTCTTC.

This clone was picked up one time. The DNA for the CDR3 is TGTGCCATCAGTGTTCGGGACAGGAGACTTGAAGCTTTCTTT. Translating it yields CAISVRDRRLEAFF. The genes are TRBV10-3 and TRBJ1-1, with 8 bases matching TRBD1. Trimming at V came to 4 bases and at J to 7 bases, leaving 8 bases not matched to a gene. The germline CDR1 and CDR2 sequences are ENHRY and SYGVKD. CDR3 size: 14 residues.

The V gene is TRBV29-1, the J gene TRBJ2-1; 8 nucleotides align to TRBD1. Trimming removed 6 bases from V and 7 bases from J; junction bases left unmatched: 11. Germline loops: CDR1 SQVTM, CDR2 ANQGSEA. The length of the CDR3 is 14 residues. The CDR3: CSVVRGTGKNEQFF. CDR3 DNA: TGCAGCGTCGTCCGTGGGACAGGAAAGAATGAGCAGTTCTTC.

The CDR3 DNA sequence: TGTGCCAGCTCACCAGAGTACAGCACAGATACGCAGTATTTT. Its protein product is CASSPEYSTDTQYF. The chain joins TRBV18 to TRBJ2-3; D remains unclear. Trimming pared 2 bases from V and 0 bases from J, leaving 6 bases between. This CDR3 has 14 amino acids. Looked up from germline, CDR1 is KGHSH and CDR2 is LQKENI.

The genes are TRBV11-3 and TRBJ2-3; D may be TRBD1 (5 bases). This CDR3 has 12 amino acids. From germline, CDR1 is SGHNT and CDR2 YENEEA. Trimming left V 1 base short and J 11 bases short, with 10 bases between. Here the CDR3 reads CASSLVTGEQYF. In nucleotides, the CDR3 is TGTGCCAGCAGCTTAGTTACAGGAGAGCAGTATTTT.

The chain couples TRBV2 to TRBJ2-3, with D unresolved. CDR1 is SNHLY and CDR2 is FYNNEI in the germline V gene. The CDR3 sequence is 14 residues long. Trimming removed 1 base at V and 0 bases at J, with 5 bases between. CDR3 residues: CASSEGISTDTQYF. CDR3 sequence (DNA): TGTGCCAGCAGTGAAGGTATTAGCACAGATACGCAGTATTTT.

The chain has TRBV9 and TRBJ1-2; 8 bases are a match to TRBD1. Germline loops: CDR1 SGDLS, CDR2 YYNGEE. The CDR3 loop spans 16 amino acids. Trimming at V came to 2 bases and at J to 5 bases, leaving 11 bases not matched to a gene. The CDR3 here is CASSVGPEQGGYGYTF. CDR3 in DNA: TGTGCCAGCAGCGTTGGCCCAGAACAGGGGGGATATGGCTACACCTTC.

The chain joins TRBV10-2 to TRBJ1-1; D is perhaps TRBD1 (5 bases). This CDR3 comprises 14 residues. The ends were cut back, 3 bases at V and 1 base at J, with 9 bases in the middle. Germline V gives CDR1 WSHSY, CDR2 SAAADI. DNA of the CDR3: TGCGCCAGCAGTGATTGGGGGGGGAACACTGAAGCTTTCTTT. Translating gives CASSDWGGNTEAFF.

The rearrangement uses TRBV15 and TRBJ1-4; a possible D gene is TRBD1 (6 bases). This CDR3 is 14 amino acids long. Trimming cost V 7 bases and J 0 bases, with 9 bases left between them. The V gene's germline CDR1 is LNHNV and CDR2 YYDKDF (reference sequence). The CDR3 loop reads CATKQGPTNEKLFF. CDR3 nucleotides: TGTGCCACCAAGCAGGGGCCAACTAATGAAAAACTGTTTTTT.

The J gene is TRBJ1-1, the V gene TRBV6-5; D gene ambiguous. Germline V gene lookup returns CDR1 MNHEY and CDR2 SVGAGI. Between the trimmed V and J ends, which lost 0 bases and 7 bases, there was a span of 9 bases. The CDR3 totals 13 residues. DNA of the CDR3: TGTGCCAGCAGTTACTCGAGCAGCCTTGAAGCTTTCTTT. As protein: CASSYSSSLEAFF.

V usage is TRBV7-3 and J usage is TRBJ2-3, with a weak D call TRBD2 (5 bases). This CDR3 region has 12 residues. Germline CDR1 and CDR2: SGHTA and FQGTGA. Trimming took 5 bases from V and 6 from J, leaving 9 bases between them. CDR3: CASSETGDTQYF. The CDR3 DNA follows: TGTGCCAGCAGCGAAACGGGGGATACGCAGTATTTT.

V is TRBV10-1 and J is TRBJ1-1, with a possible D match to TRBD1 (5 bases). From germline, CDR1 is WNHNN and CDR2 SYGVQD (reference sequence). Trimming shortened V by 3 bases and J by 1 base, and 18 bases separated the two germline ends. The CDR3 is made up of 17 amino acids. CDR3 sequence reads: CASSEPVEGHWNTEAFF. DNA for the CDR3: TGCGCCAGCAGTGAACCCGTAGAGGGGCACTGGAACACTGAAGCTTTCTTT.

This sequence joins TRBV2 and TRBJ1-6; D is possibly TRBD1 (6 bases). V shed 6 bases and J shed 4 bases, with 13 bases lying between them. The germline V gene encodes CDR1 SNHLY and CDR2 FYNNEI. The CDR3 length is 15 residues. The CDR3 loop is CASRVNRAYNSPLHF. CDR3 DNA: TGTGCCAGCAGGGTAAACAGGGCATATAATTCACCCCTCCACTTT.

The CDR3 DNA reads as TGTGCCAGCAGCCCAAGGTCGGGGGCTGGGGCCAACGTCCTGACTTTC. Protein product: CASSPRSGAGANVLTF. J is TRBJ2-6 and V is TRBV7-9; D is perhaps TRBD2 (6 bases). Germline-derived CDR1 and CDR2 are SEHNR and FQNEAQ (reference sequence). The germline V and J ends were trimmed by 5 bases and 2 bases, with 13 bases remaining between them. This CDR3 comprises 16 residues.

A single count supports this clone. The chain has TRBV4-2 and TRBJ2-3; 15 bases match TRBD2. V gave up 6 bases and J gave up 0 bases; unmatched junction bases: 13. The CDR3 is made up of 20 amino acids. CDR1 is LGHNA, CDR2 YNFKEQ, per germline. CDR3 region: CASSPQTGTSGGFSTDTQYF. CDR3 sequence (DNA): TGTGCCAGCAGTCCCCAAACCGGGACTAGCGGGGGGTTCAGCACAGATACGCAGTATTTT.